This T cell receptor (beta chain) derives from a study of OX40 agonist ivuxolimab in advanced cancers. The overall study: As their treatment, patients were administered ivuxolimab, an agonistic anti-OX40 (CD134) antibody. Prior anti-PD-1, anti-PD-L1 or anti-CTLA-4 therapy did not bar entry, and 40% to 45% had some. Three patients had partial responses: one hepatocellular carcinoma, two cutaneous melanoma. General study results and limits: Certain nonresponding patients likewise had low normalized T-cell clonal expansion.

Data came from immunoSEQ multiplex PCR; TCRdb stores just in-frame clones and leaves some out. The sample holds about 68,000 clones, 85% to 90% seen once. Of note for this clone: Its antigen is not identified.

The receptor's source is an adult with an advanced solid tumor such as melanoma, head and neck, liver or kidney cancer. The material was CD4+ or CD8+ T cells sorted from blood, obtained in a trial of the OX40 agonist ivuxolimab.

In nucleotides, the CDR3 is TGTGCCAGCAGCAAATGGGGGGAAGGGGACACTGAAGCTTTCTTT. Its protein product is CASSKWGEGDTEAFF. The chain combines TRBV7-6 with TRBJ1-1; a weak D match, TRBD1 (5 bases). Per germline, CDR1 SGHVS and CDR2 FNYEAQ. This CDR3 region has 15 residues. Trimming pared 5 bases from V and 3 bases from J, leaving 16 bases between.